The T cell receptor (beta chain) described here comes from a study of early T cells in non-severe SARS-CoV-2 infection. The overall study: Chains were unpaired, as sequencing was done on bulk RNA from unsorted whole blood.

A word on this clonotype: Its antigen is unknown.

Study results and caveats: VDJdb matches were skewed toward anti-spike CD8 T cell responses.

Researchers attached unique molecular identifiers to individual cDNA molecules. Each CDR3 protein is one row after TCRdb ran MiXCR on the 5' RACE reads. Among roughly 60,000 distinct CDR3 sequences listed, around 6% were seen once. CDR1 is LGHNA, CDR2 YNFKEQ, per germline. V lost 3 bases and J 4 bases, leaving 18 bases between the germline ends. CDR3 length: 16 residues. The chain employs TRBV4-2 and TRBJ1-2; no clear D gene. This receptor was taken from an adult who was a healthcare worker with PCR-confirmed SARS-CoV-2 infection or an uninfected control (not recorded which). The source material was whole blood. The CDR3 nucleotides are TGTGCCAGCAGCCATAACAGCGAAATAGCCGGCTATGGCTACACCTTC. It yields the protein CASSHNSEIAGYGYTF.